This T cell receptor beta chain came from a study of blood T cell repertoires in COVID-19. Original methodology: Amplifying reference gene primers gave estimates of nucleated cell counts. The repertoire was sequenced with immunoSEQ multiplex PCR; TCRdb's copy has only in-frame clones and lacks some. The V and J calls and clone size come from that table; D and trimming were worked out from the DNA. The table lists hundreds of thousands of clones, 82% of them singletons, with roughly 4.7% in the top ten. CDR1 MRHNA and CDR2 SNTAGT come from the germline V gene. V shed 7 bases, J shed 2 bases, and the junction held 10 bases outside the gene matches. This CDR3 contains 15 residues.

Sequenced material: peripheral blood. The source of this sequence is a woman in her seventies with acute or convalescent COVID-19. This rearrangement joins TRBV6-4 to TRBJ2-7; 8 positions agree with TRBD1. DNA of the CDR3: TGTGCCAGCACCCCGACAGGGGAGAGACCCTACGAGCAGTACTTC. As protein: CASTPTGERPYEQYF.